This T cell receptor beta chain was sequenced for a study of shared clonotypes between healthy human individuals. Findings and caveats of the study: Some naive CD4 clonotypes, around 4.9%, turned up in common across a handful of donors. Relative to their counterparts shared across all four donors, non-shared clonotypes exhibited diminished generation probabilities.

Data came from immunoSEQ multiplex PCR; TCRdb stores just in-frame clones and leaves some out. Of some 2,100,000 clones in the sample, more than 90% are singletons; the top ten hold roughly 0.13%. Germline CDR1 SGHRS, CDR2 YFSETQ. This CDR3 spans 13 amino acids. V dropped 4 bases and J dropped 4 bases, with 10 bases sitting between them. About this clone: Its antigen is as yet unknown.

The sequence derives from a man between 18 and 29 years old in good health. J is TRBJ2-3 and V is TRBV5-1; D may be TRBD1 or TRBD2 (5 bases each). Source material: naive CD4+ T cells sorted from blood. The subset here: CD45RA+ positively selected. The CDR3 DNA reads as TGCGCCAGCAGCGGGGACGGTCCAGATACGCAGTATTTT. Amino acid sequence: CASSGDGPDTQYF.